The rows below give T cell receptor beta chains drawn from one sample of a study of graft-versus-host responses after intestinal transplantation. Profiling relied on immunoSEQ multiplex PCR, and the TCRdb table lists in-frame clones only, not all of them. The repertoire has about 600 clones, over 95% of them found once; the top ten carry 5% to 6%. The sample was bone marrow, taken 105 days after intestinal transplantation. Receptor source: a human patient who received an intestinal transplant, so some T cells may come from the graft donor. Each CDR3 is given without its conserved first and last residue.

>TRBV15|TRBJ2-6
ATSKVVSGANVLT
>TRBV5-4|TRBJ2-7
ASSLGTGGYEQY
>TRBV19|TRBJ1-1
ASSIRDRGTEAF
>TRBV10-1|TRBJ2-7
ASSESVAGTYEQY
>TRBV7-3|TRBJ2-1
ASSLGTGGNEQF
>TRBV4-2|TRBJ2-1
ASSQVDKDNEQF
>TRBV6-5|TRBJ2-1
ASSSLGHSYNEQF
>TRBV6-6|-
ASSYLLPTGDEQY
>TRBV2|TRBJ1-5
ASSRQGPLNQPQH
>TRBV19|TRBJ1-6
ATLPWRRNSPLH
>TRBV5-4|TRBJ2-7
ASSGDDSYEQY
>TRBV28|TRBJ1-2
ASSWDRVGGYGYT
>TRBV28|TRBJ2-7
ASSLGVPYEQY
>TRBV9|TRBJ2-1
ASSVLAGSAPYNEQF
>TRBV7-3|TRBJ2-1
ASSLTRGDYNEQF
>TRBV10-3|TRBJ2-1
AISEPHINEQF
>TRBV19|TRBJ2-1
ASSRDPTGTFNEQF
>TRBV6-5|TRBJ2-1
ASSYSYYNEQF
>TRBV5-6|TRBJ1-5
ASSFEHGKSNQPQH
>TRBV29-1|TRBJ2-7
SVGGTGRSYEQY
>TRBV7-2|TRBJ2-3
ASSVRAADTQY
>TRBV6-4|TRBJ2-1
ASSVTLYNEQF
>TRBV19|TRBJ2-1
ASSPASPGYNEQF
>TRBV14|TRBJ1-5
ASSQDWTGGGNQPQH
>TRBV6-4|TRBJ2-7
ASSLLAGESYEQY
>TRBV10-3|TRBJ2-2
AISEPGLNTGELF
>TRBV19|TRBJ2-3
ASSMKGLSTDTQY
>TRBV6-4|TRBJ2-3
ASSEGASGTDTQY
>TRBV5-5|TRBJ1-5
ASSLVPGRQPQH
>TRBV19|TRBJ2-6
ASSATGEGSGANVLT
>TRBV28|TRBJ2-3
ASSLYAGGLTDTQY
>TRBV6-5|TRBJ2-7
ASTGLGASEQY
>TRBV5-1|TRBJ2-5
ASSPAGSGQGEETQY
>TRBV7-8|TRBJ1-2
ASSPDRPYGYT
>TRBV21-1|TRBJ2-1
ASSKASGRAYNEQF
>TRBV29-1|TRBJ2-3
SVDYSYTDTQY
>TRBV7-4|TRBJ2-1
ASSLVGAPCRGKPYNEQF
>TRBV6-4|TRBJ1-2
ASSAYGQGDYGYT
>TRBV6-1|TRBJ1-1
ASSELGGYTEAF
>TRBV30|TRBJ2-7
AWSVQRTGGEQY
>TRBV4-3|TRBJ2-4
ASSQGLAGAKNIQY
>TRBV5-8|TRBJ1-1
ASSLETPVNTEAF
>TRBV19|TRBJ2-4
ASSKAPTNIQY
>TRBV5-6|TRBJ2-7
ASSLEGLDREPSYEQY
>TRBV13|TRBJ2-3
ASSPWGGGPDTQY
>TRBV5-6|TRBJ2-1
ASSLWTSGRGPYNEQF
>TRBV9|TRBJ1-1
ASSPQYTRNTEAF
>TRBV19|TRBJ2-7
ASSGGYEQY
>TRBV6-1|TRBJ1-4
ASSESMTGSEKLF
>TRBV28|TRBJ2-3
ASSLLDREGGDTQY
>TRBV4-3|TRBJ1-3
ASSQEPGDRAGNTIY
>TRBV6-1|TRBJ1-5
ASSELTGPPQH
>TRBV9|TRBJ2-1
ASSVAGGAGGSYNEQF
>TRBV14|TRBJ1-5
ASSQGMDQPQH